The 15 T cell receptor beta chains presented below share a single source sample, sequenced in a study of CD8 T cells in Susac syndrome. RNA amounts of 0.5 to 1 ug underwent reverse transcription with random hexamers. TCRdb re-called the immunoSEQ multiplex PCR reads with MiXCR, one entry per CDR3 protein. Among some 450,000 distinct CDR3 sequences listed, more than 70% were seen once. Source material: CD8+ T cells from PBMCs. These TCRs come from a human donor with multiple sclerosis.

This chain uses TRBV27 with TRBJ1-1, with D possibly TRBD1 on 6 matching bases. The V end lost 1 base, the J end lost 4 bases, and 13 bases lay between the germline ends. CDR1 and CDR2 from the germline V gene are MNHEY and SMNVEV (reference sequence). This CDR3 region has 15 residues. In nucleotides, the CDR3 is TGTGCCAGCAGTTTATGGGGGGGCCGACCCACTGAAGCTTTCTTT. The encoded protein is CASSLWGGRPTEAFF.

V is TRBV27 and J is TRBJ2-7; possible D gene TRBD1, 6 bases. CDR3 length: 14 amino acids. CDR1 is MNHEY and CDR2 is SMNVEV in the germline V gene (reference sequence). The germline V and J ends were trimmed by 5 bases and 4 bases, with 15 bases remaining between them. Written as DNA, the CDR3 is TGTGCCAGCAGTACGGACAGCACACCATACGAGCAGTACTTC. As protein: CASSTDSTPYEQYF.

The chain has TRBV29-1 and TRBJ2-1; 9 positions match TRBD1. The V gene end was trimmed by 3 bases and the J gene end by 3 bases; junction bases not matched to a gene: 3. Germline V gives CDR1 SQVTM, CDR2 ANQGSEA. The CDR3 extends over 14 amino acids. In nucleotides, the CDR3 is TGCAGCGTTGAGTTGGGACAGGGCTACAATGAGCAGTTCTTC. This gives the protein CSVELGQGYNEQFF.

The chain recombines TRBV4-1 with TRBJ1-6; the match to TRBD1 covers 8 bases. Trimming took 0 bases from V and 8 from J; bases not matched to a gene: 9. Germline loops: CDR1 MGHRA, CDR2 YSYEKL. The CDR3 runs to 17 residues. The CDR3 coding sequence is TGCGCCAGCAGCCAAGAAGGGACAGGAGGTGCAGATTCACCCCTCCACTTT. Translation: CASSQEGTGGADSPLHF.

The V gene is TRBV30, the J gene TRBJ1-1; the D gene is possibly TRBD1 (5 bases). V lost 5 bases and J 3 bases, leaving 13 bases between the germline ends. CDR3 length: 13 residues. Per germline, CDR1 GTSNPN and CDR2 SVGIG (reference sequence). The CDR3 bases are TGTGCCTGGTCCAGGGAGATCGACACTGAAGCTTTCTTT. It translates to CAWSREIDTEAFF.

V and J are TRBV27 and TRBJ2-7; tentative D call: TRBD1 (7 bases). This CDR3 contains 14 residues. Germline CDR1 is MNHEY and CDR2 is SMNVEV (reference sequence). The V and J ends lost 3 bases and 4 bases respectively, with 13 bases between them. The CDR3 bases are TGTGCCAGCAGTTTTGCGGGACAGTTTTACGAGCAGTACTTC. Protein product: CASSFAGQFYEQYF.

This clonotype was counted a single time. This chain uses TRBV11-2 with TRBJ1-1, with D tentatively TRBD1 (5 bases). The CDR3 consists of 14 residues. Deletions cut 5 bases from V and 5 bases from J, with 15 bases between. The V gene's germline CDR1 is SGHAT and CDR2 FQNNGV. DNA for the CDR3: TGTGCCAGCAGCCCTTGGGGACCGCCAACTGAAGCTTTCTTT. Translating gives CASSPWGPPTEAFF.

The V and J genes are TRBV6-1 and TRBJ1-5, with D uncertain. There are 17 residues in the CDR3. Germline values: CDR1 MNHNS, CDR2 SASEGT. Trimming cost V 5 bases and J 1 base, with 18 bases left between them. CDR3: CASSPYGPLISNQPQHF. The CDR3 DNA reads as TGTGCCAGCAGTCCCTACGGGCCATTGATCAGCAATCAGCCCCAGCATTTT.

The rearrangement links TRBV7-9 to TRBJ2-1; the D gene is possibly TRBD2 (6 bases). This CDR3 spans 16 amino acids. Germline V gene data show CDR1 as SEHNR and CDR2 as FQNEAQ (reference sequence). V lost 8 bases, J lost 5 bases, and 22 bases lay in between. CDR3 sequence reads: CASHFTVSGSHNEQFF. Here the CDR3 DNA reads TGTGCCAGCCACTTTACTGTCAGCGGGTCCCACAATGAGCAGTTCTTC.

This rearrangement joins TRBV27 to TRBJ2-1; D uncertain. The V gene's germline CDR1 is MNHEY and CDR2 SMNVEV (reference sequence). Trimming took 2 bases from V and 4 from J, leaving 12 bases between them. This CDR3 comprises 15 residues. The CDR3 DNA reads TGTGCCAGCAGTTTAGTACCAAGCAGTTACAATGAGCAGTTCTTC. Translated: CASSLVPSSYNEQFF.

The V call is TRBV2, the J call TRBJ2-3, with 8 nucleotides matching TRBD2. The V gene's germline CDR1 is SNHLY and CDR2 FYNNEI. V was pared by 6 bases and J by 0 bases, with 11 bases of the junction left unmatched. The length of the CDR3 is 17 residues. The CDR3, as DNA: TGTGCCAGCAGGACTAGCGCGGAGCTTCTTAGCACAGATACGCAGTATTTT. This sequence encodes CASRTSAELLSTDTQYF.

The rearrangement uses TRBV12-3 or TRBV12-4 and TRBJ2-2; 7 bases match TRBD2. V lost 6 bases to trimming and J lost 4 bases; unmatched junction nucleotides: 2. The CDR3 is 13 amino acids. For the CDR3, the DNA is TGTGCCAGCAGCGGGACTACCACCGGGGAGCTGTTTTTT. It encodes CASSGTTTGELFF.

The chain has TRBV6-1 and TRBJ2-5; a possible D gene is TRBD1 (6 bases). Germline V gives CDR1 MNHNS, CDR2 SASEGT. This CDR3 has 18 amino acids. The ends were cut back, 1 base at V and 3 bases at J, with 21 bases in the middle. DNA for the CDR3: TGTGCCAGCAGTGAAGGCAGGGGAAGGTTGGATCATAAAGAGACCCAGTACTTC. Amino acids: CASSEGRGRLDHKETQYF.

J is TRBJ1-5 and V is TRBV4-1, with D tentatively TRBD1 (5 bases). The germline V and J ends were trimmed by 1 base and 6 bases, with 7 bases remaining between them. CDR3 size: 13 residues. CDR1 and CDR2 (germline): MGHRA, YSYEKL. The CDR3 nucleotides read TGCGCCAGCAGCCAAGCACAGGTTCAGCCCCAGCATTTT. As protein: CASSQAQVQPQHF.

The chain combines TRBV2 with TRBJ2-3, with a possible D match to TRBD2 (6 bases). Trimming shortened V by 5 bases and J by 0 bases, and 18 bases separated the two germline ends. The CDR3 runs 17 residues. Germline V gene data show CDR1 as SNHLY and CDR2 as FYNNEI. The CDR3 bases are TGTGCCAGCAGTCAATGGGGACTTCTTGATAGCACAGATACGCAGTATTTT. This gives the protein CASSQWGLLDSTDTQYF. The variable domain in full, with the rest retrieved from reference TRBV2 and TRBJ2-3, is EPEVTQTPSHQVTQMGQEVILRCVPISNHLYFYWYRQILGQKVEFLVSFYNNEISEKSEIFDDQFSVERPDGSNFTLKIRSTKLEDSAMYFCASSQWGLLDSTDTQYFGPGTRLTVL.